These 21 T cell receptor beta chains were sequenced from one sample in a study of identical twins. In TCRdb, the 5' RACE reads were re-called with MiXCR into one record per CDR3 protein. This table holds some 460,000 distinct CDR3 sequences, 12% to 15% found once. These data were also reused for a study on yellow fever vaccine responses in identical twins.

The sample was CD4+ T cells sorted from blood. These receptors were taken from a young woman in good health.

The gene calls are TRBV6-2 or TRBV6-3 and TRBJ2-1, with D tentatively TRBD2 (6 bases). Germline V gene lookup returns CDR1 MNHEY and CDR2 SVGEGT. The CDR3 has 13 amino acids. V shed 5 bases and J shed 6 bases, with 11 bases lying between them. The CDR3 region is CASSRQGGNEQFF. The CDR3 region has the DNA TGTGCCAGCAGTAGGCAGGGAGGCAATGAGCAGTTCTTC.

This clonotype has a handful of counts. V gene TRBV12-3 or TRBV12-4 combines with J gene TRBJ2-7, with TRBD2 matching over 8 bases. This CDR3 contains 16 residues. Trimming at V came to 6 bases and at J to 0 bases, leaving 10 bases not matched to a gene. The CDR3 region has the DNA TGTGCCAGCAGCCATAGCCTAGCGGGCGGCTCCTACGAGCAGTACTTC. Translated: CASSHSLAGGSYEQYF.

Only a few counts were recorded for this clonotype. One end of the junction varies from germline; a read error may be responsible. The V call is TRBV7-9, the J call TRBJ2-1; TRBD2 is a possible D gene (6 bases). The CDR3 consists of 13 residues. Per the germline V gene, CDR1 is SEHNR and CDR2 is FQNEAQ (reference sequence). CDR3 region: CASSTDLGTSALF. The CDR3 nucleotides are TGTGCCAGCAGCACCGACCTAGGGACTTCAGCACTCTTC.

The V and J genes are TRBV19 and TRBJ1-1, with a tentative D call TRBD1 (5 bases). CDR3 length: 13 amino acids. The V and J ends lost 7 bases and 0 bases respectively, with 9 bases between them. Germline CDR1 is LNHDA and CDR2 is SQIVND (reference sequence). CDR3 residues: CASMGLLNTEAFF. As DNA, the CDR3 is TGTGCCAGTATGGGACTTCTGAACACTGAAGCTTTCTTT.

The rearrangement links TRBV28 to TRBJ2-7; D is undetermined. In germline, CDR1 is MDHEN, CDR2 SYDVKM. This CDR3 has 13 residues. The ends were cut back, 6 bases at V and 0 bases at J, with 9 bases in the middle. The CDR3 bases are TGTGCCAGCAGATTACCTAGCTCCTACGAGCAGTACTTC. Protein sequence: CASRLPSSYEQYF.

This clonotype was counted at least ten times. The J gene is TRBJ1-1, the V gene TRBV7-9, with D hard to call. The germline V gene encodes CDR1 SEHNR and CDR2 FQNEAQ (reference sequence). The length of the CDR3 is 12 residues. The V end lost 5 bases, the J end lost 1 base, and 5 bases lay between the germline ends. This CDR3 reads CASSPQNTEAFF. DNA of the CDR3: TGTGCCAGCAGCCCTCAGAACACTGAAGCTTTCTTT.

CDR3: CARGPDRLNEQFF. The CDR3, as DNA: TGTGCCAGAGGACCCGACCGCCTCAATGAGCAGTTCTTC. The rearrangement links TRBV21-1 to TRBJ2-1. TRBV21-1 is shown as a pseudogene. The CDR3 is 13 amino acids.

V usage is TRBV5-1 and J usage is TRBJ2-7; tentative D call: TRBD2 (5 bases). Trimming shortened V by 2 bases and J by 3 bases, and 12 bases separated the two germline ends. The CDR3 length is 14 residues. The V gene's germline CDR1 is SGHRS and CDR2 YFSETQ. CDR3 nucleotides: TGCGCCAGCAGCTTAGCGGAAGGGCTCTACGAGCAGTACTTC. The encoded protein is CASSLAEGLYEQYF.

The chain employs TRBV6-5 and TRBJ2-3, with TRBD2 matching over 11 bases. CDR1 and CDR2 from the germline V gene are MNHEY and SVGAGI. The CDR3 covers 15 residues. V was clipped by 4 bases and J by 9 bases; unmatched bases: 9. This chain's CDR3 is CASSSLAGGPGTQYF. The CDR3 DNA is TGTGCCAGCAGTTCCTTAGCGGGGGGGCCGGGGACGCAGTATTTT.

J is TRBJ2-1 and V is TRBV7-3, with TRBD1 identical over 9 bases. CDR3 length equals 17 residues. V was pared by 4 bases and J by 7 bases, with 14 bases of the junction left unmatched. Per germline, CDR1 SGHTA and CDR2 FQGTGA. For the CDR3, the DNA is TGTGCCAGCAGCTCATACCGGGACAGGGTTAATAAGAATGAGCAGTTCTTC. This codes for CASSSYRDRVNKNEQFF.

This chain links TRBV5-6 with TRBJ2-3, with D possibly TRBD2 on 5 matching bases. Trimming removed 4 bases at V and 7 bases at J, with 22 bases between. This CDR3 contains 16 residues. Germline values: CDR1 SGHDT, CDR2 YYEEEE. The CDR3 protein is CASSPETGTRPYTQYF. As DNA, the CDR3 is TGTGCCAGCAGCCCGGAGACGGGAACTAGGCCTTATACGCAGTATTTT.

This clonotype occurred many times. The chain links TRBV12-3 or TRBV12-4 to TRBJ2-5; 9 bases line up with TRBD1. With 5 bases clipped from V and 6 bases from J, the junction kept 4 bases outside the gene matches. This CDR3 has 13 amino acids. CDR3: CASSGDRAKTQYF. Written as DNA, the CDR3 is TGTGCCAGCAGTGGGGACAGGGCGAAGACCCAGTACTTC.

This clonotype was detected many times. The DNA for the CDR3 is TGTGCCAGCAGTTCCTGGGCGCGGGAGACCCAGTACTTC. Its translation is CASSSWARETQYF. The chain employs TRBV12-3 or TRBV12-4 and TRBJ2-5, with D unclear. V was trimmed by 4 bases and J by 5 bases, leaving 11 bases between them. The CDR3 is 13 residues long.

This clonotype showed up many times. The chain employs TRBV5-1 and TRBJ2-1, with unresolved D. This CDR3 is 15 amino acids long. The V gene lost 7 bases and the J gene lost 7 bases, with 21 bases spanning the gap. Germline V gives CDR1 SGHRS, CDR2 YFSETQ. CDR3 region: CASYPGVPSGNEQFF. CDR3 sequence (DNA): TGCGCCAGCTACCCTGGGGTCCCGTCTGGGAATGAGCAGTTCTTC.

J is TRBJ1-1 and V is TRBV7-9; 10 bases are shared with TRBD1. V was pared by 5 bases and J by 3 bases, with 6 bases of the junction left unmatched. The germline V gene encodes CDR1 SEHNR and CDR2 FQNEAQ (reference sequence). The length of the CDR3 is 15 residues. The CDR3 region is CASSAGTGEDTEAFF. DNA of the CDR3: TGTGCCAGCAGCGCGGGGACAGGGGAAGACACTGAAGCTTTCTTT.

The gene calls are TRBV20-1 and TRBJ2-7; no clear D. From germline, CDR1 is DFQATT and CDR2 SNEGSKA (reference sequence). Trimming took 4 bases from V and 1 from J, leaving 17 bases between them. CDR3 size: 15 residues. The CDR3 loop is CSATLPDTLSYEQYF. The CDR3 DNA follows: TGCAGTGCTACCCTACCTGACACCCTTTCCTACGAGCAGTACTTC.

This clonotype was detected only a few times. The rearrangement uses TRBV9 and TRBJ2-1, with D possibly matching TRBD2 (5 bases). The germline V and J ends were trimmed by 0 bases and 4 bases, with 11 bases remaining between them. Germline V gene sequence: CDR1 SGDLS, CDR2 YYNGEE. The CDR3 spans 15 residues. The CDR3 DNA follows: TGTGCCAGCAGCGTAGGATCTCGGGGTTACAATGAGCAGTTCTTC. Its protein is CASSVGSRGYNEQFF.

The J gene is TRBJ2-7, the V gene TRBV7-9; D possibly matches TRBD1 or TRBD2 (5 bases each). The germline V and J ends were trimmed by 4 bases and 4 bases, with 14 bases remaining between them. The CDR3 is 14 residues long. Germline CDR1 and CDR2: SEHNR and FQNEAQ (reference sequence). DNA of the CDR3: TGTGCCAGCAGCTACGGGGACGGAATATACGAGCAGTACTTC. This codes for CASSYGDGIYEQYF.

This clonotype was observed a handful of times. The CDR3 loop is CASRPAYNEQFF. The CDR3 bases are TGCGCCAGCAGGCCGGCCTACAATGAGCAGTTCTTC. The J gene is TRBJ2-1, the V gene TRBV5-1; D not certain. V was cut by 5 bases and J by 2 bases, with 5 bases left in between. This CDR3 spans 12 amino acids. Germline V gene lookup returns CDR1 SGHRS and CDR2 YFSETQ.

This clonotype was seen more than once but under ten times. CDR3 nucleotides: TGTGCCACCAGCAGTGGCAGGCCCTACGAGCAGTACTTC. Translating gives CATSSGRPYEQYF. The genes are TRBV15 and TRBJ2-7, with no clear D. Trimming cost V 3 bases and J 2 bases, with 8 bases left between them. CDR3 size: 13 residues. Germline V gives CDR1 LNHNV, CDR2 YYDKDF (reference sequence).

This clonotype came up many times. This chain links TRBV7-9 with TRBJ2-2, with no clear D. The length of the CDR3 is 14 residues. V gave up 0 bases and J gave up 2 bases, with 4 bases separating them. CDR1 is SEHNR, CDR2 FQNEAQ, per germline (reference sequence). CDR3 sequence: CASSLAPNTGELFF. In DNA, the CDR3 is TGTGCCAGCAGCTTAGCCCCAAACACCGGGGAGCTGTTTTTT.